The source of this TCR beta chain is a study of T cells in Graves' hyperthyroidism and ophthalmopathy. Broader study findings: Ophthalmopathy was predicted by the model a median of about six months ahead of onset.

Template material for amplifying TCR beta CDR3 regions consisted of RNA transcripts. RT-PCR in the first round (using the HTBI primer set) targeted the TCR CDR3. Each CDR3 protein gets one entry after TCRdb re-called the multiplex PCR reads with MiXCR. Of 550,000 to 800,000 distinct CDR3 sequences listed, about 17% were seen once; the top ten hold around 8.1%. Germline assignment: CDR1 SGHTA and CDR2 FQGTGA. The V and J ends lost 2 bases and 6 bases, in that order; junction bases with no gene match: 3. The CDR3 sequence is 14 residues long. With respect to this clonotype: Its antigen remains unknown.

The sequencing sample was made of blood. The sequence was obtained from a man aged 18 to 30 with Graves' hyperthyroidism. This sequence joins TRBV7-3 and TRBJ2-2; 7 bases line up with TRBD1. DNA for the CDR3: TGTGCCAGCAGCTTAGCCAGGGGGTCCGGGGAGCTGTTTTTT. It translates to CASSLARGSGELFF.